What follows are 4 T cell receptor beta chains derived from one specimen sequenced in a study of shared clonotypes between healthy human individuals (dated by TCRdb to the early 2020s). CD8 naive samples were CD45RO-negative cells positively selected for CCR7, giving a CD45RA+CCR7+ population that excluded TemRA cells. The library relied on the immunoSEQ multiplex PCR assay. TCRdb mirrors the immuneACCESS table, restricted to in-frame sequences. Some clones are absent from its copies; in checked studies, under half trace to an unresolved V gene, and the reason for the others is unknown. The sample has roughly 890,000 clones on record, around 92% of them singletons. Together, the top ten hold less than 25% of the sample. The specimen was naive CD8+ T cells sorted from blood. What the cell subset or site label conveys for this sample: CD45RA+CCR7+. Receptors were obtained from a man aged 25 to 45 in good health.

The CDR3 DNA reads as TGTGCCAGCAGTCTCGGGACCTGGGGCAATCAGCCCCAGCATTTT. This translates into CASSLGTWGNQPQHF. This chain uses TRBV28 with TRBJ1-5; perhaps TRBD1 as D (5 bases). V was pared by 5 bases and J by 2 bases, with 13 bases between. Germline V gene sequence: CDR1 MDHEN, CDR2 SYDVKM. CDR3 length equals 15 residues.

As regards this clone: This same CDR3 is encoded by further DNA sequences in the sample. V is TRBV5-1 and J is TRBJ2-1; the match to TRBD2 covers 10 bases. Germline assignment: CDR1 SGHRS and CDR2 YFSETQ. The CDR3 covers 15 residues. With 0 bases clipped from V and 6 bases from J, the junction kept 3 bases outside the gene matches. CDR3 protein: CASSLGLAGVNEQFF. The CDR3, as DNA: TGCGCCAGCAGCTTGGGACTAGCGGGTGTCAATGAGCAGTTCTTC.

The J gene is TRBJ1-2, the V gene TRBV13, with TRBD1 matching over 10 bases. The CDR3 spans 14 residues. Per germline, CDR1 PRHDT and CDR2 FYEKMQ (reference sequence). V lost 5 bases to trimming and J lost 8 bases; unmatched junction nucleotides: 8. The CDR3 reads CASSGVGTGEGYTF. The CDR3 nucleotides read TGTGCCAGCAGCGGAGTCGGGACAGGGGAAGGCTACACCTTC.

The chain recombines TRBV27 with TRBJ2-3; D is uncertain. The CDR3 runs to 15 residues. Per germline, CDR1 MNHEY and CDR2 SMNVEV (reference sequence). Trimming took off 5 bases at V and 1 base at J, with 13 bases between the two ends. The DNA of the CDR3 is TGTGCCAGCAGTATGACCACACTGGGCACAGATACGCAGTATTTT. It is translated as CASSMTTLGTDTQYF.